These T cell receptor beta chains were read from a single sample in a study of blood T cell repertoires in COVID-19. The data were produced by immunoSEQ multiplex PCR, yet TCRdb's version contains in-frame clones alone and is incomplete. The sample has over 150,000 clones; around 83% are singletons. Sequencing was carried out using peripheral blood. The origin of the receptors is a woman aged 60-75 years with COVID-19, enrolled during active disease. Both conserved end residues are part of each CDR3. A D gene is named only where the DNA matches it firmly. Clone size is not always given. Where it is, it says once, few, many or a class for expanded clones.

V gene,clone size,J gene,D gene,CDR3 protein,CDR3 DNA
TRBV27,NA,TRBJ2-3,NA,CASSFIGGSTDTQYF,TGTGCCAGCAGTTTTATTGGGGGCAGCACAGATACGCAGTATTTT
TRBV30,once,TRBJ1-5,NA,CAWSLQAFDQPQHF,TGTGCCTGGAGTCTGCAGGCTTTTGATCAGCCCCAGCATTTT
TRBV9,NA,TRBJ1-1,TRBD1,CASSVDPPGGAVTEAFF,TGTGCCAGCAGCGTAGATCCTCCAGGGGGCGCGGTAACTGAAGCTTTCTTT
TRBV5-1,once,TRBJ1-1,TRBD1,CASSLRPGQGNTEAFF,TGCGCCAGCAGCTTACGCCCGGGACAGGGGAACACTGAAGCTTTCTTT
TRBV7-8,NA,TRBJ1-3,NA,CASSLVQGSSGNTIYF,TGTGCCAGCAGCTTAGTACAGGGTTCGTCTGGAAACACCATATATTTT
TRBV10-1,NA,TRBJ1-1,TRBD1,CASSGDRGRTEAFF,TGCGCCAGCAGTGGGGACAGGGGGCGAACTGAAGCTTTCTTT
TRBV7-2,NA,TRBJ1-1,TRBD1,CASSLRWDRVNTEAFF,TGTGCCAGCAGCTTACGCTGGGACAGGGTTAACACTGAAGCTTTCTTT
TRBV27,NA,TRBJ2-1,TRBD1,CASSSSGQGAHNEQFF,TGTGCCAGCAGTTCGTCGGGACAGGGGGCCCACAATGAGCAGTTCTTC
TRBV7-9,NA,TRBJ2-2,TRBD2,CASSLQVAGIVTGELFF,TGTGCCAGCAGCTTACAGGTAGCGGGTATTGTCACCGGGGAGCTGTTTTTT
TRBV10-3,NA,TRBJ1-3,TRBD1,CAISDRGLLGNTIYF,TGTGCCATCAGTGACAGGGGGCTGCTCGGAAACACCATATATTTT
TRBV5-1,NA,TRBJ2-7,NA,CASSLDDSELYEQYF,TGCGCCAGCAGCTTGGACGACAGCGAACTCTACGAGCAGTACTTC
TRBV20-1,NA,TRBJ2-1,TRBD2,CSASKQREGDNEQFF,TGCAGTGCTAGTAAGCAGCGGGAGGGAGACAATGAGCAGTTCTTC
TRBV6-1,NA,TRBJ2-1,NA,CASSEGRGNEQFF,TGTGCCAGCAGTGAGGGCAGGGGAAATGAGCAGTTCTTC
TRBV9,NA,TRBJ1-3,NA,CASSVQGSGNTIYF,TGTGCCAGCAGCGTACAAGGGAGTGGAAACACCATATATTTT
TRBV27,NA,TRBJ2-7,TRBD2,CASSPSGTYEQYF,TGTGCCAGCAGTCCTAGCGGGACATACGAGCAGTACTTC
TRBV19,NA,TRBJ1-1,NA,CASSANRNTEAFF,TGTGCCAGTAGTGCTAACAGGAACACTGAAGCTTTCTTT